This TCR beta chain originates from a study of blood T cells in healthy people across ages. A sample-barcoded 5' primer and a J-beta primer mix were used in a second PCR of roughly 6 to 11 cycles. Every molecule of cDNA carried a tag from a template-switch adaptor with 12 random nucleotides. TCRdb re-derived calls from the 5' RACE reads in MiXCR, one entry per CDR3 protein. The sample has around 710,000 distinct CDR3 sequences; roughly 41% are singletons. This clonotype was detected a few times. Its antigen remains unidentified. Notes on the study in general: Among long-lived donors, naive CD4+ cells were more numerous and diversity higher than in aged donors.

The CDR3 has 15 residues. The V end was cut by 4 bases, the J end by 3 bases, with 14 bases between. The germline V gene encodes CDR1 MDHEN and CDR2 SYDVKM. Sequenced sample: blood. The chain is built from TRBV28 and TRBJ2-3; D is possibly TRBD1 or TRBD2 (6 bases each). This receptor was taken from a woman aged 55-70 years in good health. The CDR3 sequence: CASSSPGASTDTQYF. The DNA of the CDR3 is TGTGCCAGCAGTTCCCCGGGGGCCTCAACAGATACGCAGTATTTT.